This T cell receptor (beta chain) originates from a study of cytomegalovirus exposure and HLA in healthy donors. V gave up 8 bases and J gave up 3 bases; unmatched junction bases: 1. Germline CDR1 and CDR2: MNHNS and SASEGT. The CDR3 length is 13 residues. Clones were read by immunoSEQ multiplex PCR, and TCRdb kept only the in-frame ones, dropping some. The table lists about 360,000 clones, roughly 90% of them singletons. This clone was seen just once. The specimen was PBMCs. The sequence was obtained from a woman aged 18-30 years in good health and CMV-seronegative. The V gene is TRBV6-1, the J gene TRBJ2-7; 13 positions match TRBD2. Written as DNA, the CDR3 is TGTGCCAGCCGACTAGCGGGAGGCTACGAGCAGTACTTC. Residues: CASRLAGGYEQYF.